One sample yielded the 9 T cell receptor beta chains listed below, sequenced in a study. TCRdb re-called the reads with MiXCR, one entry per CDR3 protein. The repertoire has a few thousand distinct CDR3 sequences, 7.5% to 10% of them found once; the top ten carry around 33%. Sequenced: CD4+ T cells from peripheral blood. Receptor source: a human donor with rheumatoid arthritis.

This clonotype is categorized as medium-sized. The rearrangement uses TRBV30 and TRBJ1-5, with D perhaps TRBD1 (6 bases). Germline V gives CDR1 GTSNPN, CDR2 SVGIG (reference sequence). The CDR3 spans 13 residues. The V gene lost 4 bases and the J gene lost 7 bases, with 14 bases spanning the gap. For the CDR3, the DNA is TGTGCCTGGAATACCCACAGGGACCAGCCCCAGCATTTT. It yields the protein CAWNTHRDQPQHF.

Judged by abundance, this clonotype is medium-sized (0.01 to 0.1%). This rearrangement joins TRBV7-3 to TRBJ2-2; 7 nucleotides line up with TRBD2. Germline assignment: CDR1 SGHTA and CDR2 FQGTGA. After removal of 2 bases from V and 3 bases from J, the junction contained 3 bases not matched to a gene. CDR3 length: 15 residues. The CDR3 nucleotides read TGTGCCAGCAGCTTATTGGGAGGGGACACCGGGGAGCTGTTTTTT. Translated: CASSLLGGDTGELFF.

The table lists this clonotype with many counts. This chain connects TRBV28 to TRBJ2-3; TRBD2 aligns across 7 bases. This CDR3 region has 15 residues. V lost 2 bases and J lost 2; bases outside the gene matches: 4. CDR1 is MDHEN and CDR2 is SYDVKM in the germline V gene. The CDR3 DNA sequence: TGTGCCAGCAGTTTACCTAGCGGAATCACAGATACGCAGTATTTT. Protein: CASSLPSGITDTQYF.

This clonotype is categorized as medium-sized (0.01 to 0.1%). This rearrangement joins TRBV2 to TRBJ2-7; D is unresolved. Germline lookup yields CDR1 SNHLY and CDR2 FYNNEI. The CDR3 consists of 12 residues. The V and J ends lost 6 bases and 3 bases respectively, with 9 bases between them. CDR3 bases: TGTGCCAGCAGGGACGGAAACTACGAGCAGTACTTC. Translation gives CASRDGNYEQYF. The full variable domain, completed using reference TRBV2 and TRBJ2-7, is EPEVTQTPSHQVTQMGQEVILRCVPISNHLYFYWYRQILGQKVEFLVSFYNNEISEKSEIFDDQFSVERPDGSNFTLKIRSTKLEDSAMYFCASRDGNYEQYFGPGTRLTVT.

The table lists this clonotype with many counts. The gene calls are TRBV24-1 and TRBJ2-3; TRBD1 or TRBD2 may be the D gene (5 bases each). Per the germline V gene, CDR1 is KGHDR and CDR2 is SFDVKD. Trimming cost V 9 bases and J 3 bases, with 21 bases left between them. The CDR3 totals 16 residues. This CDR3 is CATAGKPGTRTDTQYF. The CDR3 DNA reads TGTGCCACCGCCGGTAAGCCCGGGACGAGGACAGATACGCAGTATTTT.

In its sample, this clonotype was seen many times. V gene TRBV4-1 combines with J gene TRBJ2-1; 8 nucleotides align to TRBD2. In germline, CDR1 is MGHRA, CDR2 YSYEKL. This CDR3 is 16 amino acids long. Germline trimming cut 1 base from V and 0 bases from J; bases unmatched to any gene: 2. CDR3 sequence (DNA): TGCGCCAGCAGCCAAGTGCGGGGGGCCTCCTACAATGAGCAGTTCTTC. Protein product: CASSQVRGASYNEQFF.

This chain uses TRBV6-2 or TRBV6-3 with TRBJ2-2; D possibly uses TRBD1 or TRBD2 (5 bases each). The V end was cut by 4 bases, the J end by 2 bases, with 11 bases between. Germline V CDR1 and CDR2: MNHEY, SVGEGT. This CDR3 is built from 15 residues. CDR3 residues: CASSWIGTNTGELFF. DNA for the CDR3: TGTGCCAGCAGTTGGATCGGGACCAACACCGGGGAGCTGTTTTTT.

The chain links TRBV27 to TRBJ2-3; 8 bases are shared with TRBD2. The CDR3 spans 16 residues. Germline V gene data show CDR1 as MNHEY and CDR2 as SMNVEV (reference sequence). The V and J ends lost 4 bases and 3 bases, in that order; junction bases with no gene match: 9. CDR3: CASSYRSGSWTDTQYF. The CDR3, as DNA: TGTGCCAGCAGTTACAGGAGCGGGAGTTGGACAGATACGCAGTATTTT.

This clonotype was counted ten times or more. The chain links TRBV19 to TRBJ1-1; TRBD1 might be the D (5 bases). This CDR3 is built from 13 residues. V was clipped by 4 bases and J by 9 bases, with 15 bases between them. From germline, CDR1 is LNHDA and CDR2 SQIVND (reference sequence). The CDR3: CASSTQQATQAFF. CDR3 DNA: TGTGCCAGTAGTACCCAACAGGCGACCCAAGCTTTCTTT. The variable domain in full, with the rest retrieved from reference TRBV19 and TRBJ1-1, is DGGITQSPKYLFRKEGQNVTLSCEQNLNHDAMYWYRQDPGQGLRLIYYSQIVNDFQKGDIAEGYSVSREKKESFPLTVTSAQKNPTAFYLCASSTQQATQAFFGQGTRLTVV.